This T cell receptor (beta chain) was identified in a study of shared clonotypes between healthy human individuals. Study observations and caveats: In contrast to clonotypes shared by all four donors, non-shared clonotypes had lower generation probabilities. Around 5% of naive CD4 clonotypes were common to a few donors.

In regard to this clone: Its antigen is unidentified.

From CD4+ cells came CD45RA+ naive and CD45RA-negative memory subsets. Only in-frame clones appear in the TCRdb table, and some are missing; sequencing was by immunoSEQ multiplex PCR. The data show over 2 million clones, around 92% seen once. Germline loops: CDR1 GTSNPN, CDR2 SVGIG (reference sequence). The CDR3 consists of 14 residues. Trimming removed 0 bases from V and 2 bases from J, with 8 bases in between. The V and J genes are TRBV30 and TRBJ1-3; the D is unclear. The TCR sequence derives from a man aged 18 to 30 in good health. Some clones in this sample may be carry-over from other donors' samples. Sequences were obtained from naive CD4+ T cells from PBMCs. Stated subset: CD45RA+ positively selected. DNA for the CDR3: TGTGCCTGGAGTGTACCCAAAGCTGGAAACACCATATATTTT. Its protein product is CAWSVPKAGNTIYF.